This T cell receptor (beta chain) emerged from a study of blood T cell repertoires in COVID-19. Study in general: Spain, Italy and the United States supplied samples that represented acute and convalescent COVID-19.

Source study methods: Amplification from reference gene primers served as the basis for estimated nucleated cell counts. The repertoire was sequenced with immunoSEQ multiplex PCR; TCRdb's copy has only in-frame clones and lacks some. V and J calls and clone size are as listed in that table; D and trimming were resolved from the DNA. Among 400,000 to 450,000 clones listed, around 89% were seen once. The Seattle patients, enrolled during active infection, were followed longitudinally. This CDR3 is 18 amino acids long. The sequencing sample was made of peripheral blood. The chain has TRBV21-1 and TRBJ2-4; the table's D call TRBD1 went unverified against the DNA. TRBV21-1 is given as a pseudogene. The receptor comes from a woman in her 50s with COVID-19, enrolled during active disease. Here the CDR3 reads CASSGDRGPPIAKNIQYF. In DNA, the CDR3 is TGTGCCAGCAGCGGAGACAGGGGGCCCCCGATAGCCAAAAACATTCAGTACTTC.